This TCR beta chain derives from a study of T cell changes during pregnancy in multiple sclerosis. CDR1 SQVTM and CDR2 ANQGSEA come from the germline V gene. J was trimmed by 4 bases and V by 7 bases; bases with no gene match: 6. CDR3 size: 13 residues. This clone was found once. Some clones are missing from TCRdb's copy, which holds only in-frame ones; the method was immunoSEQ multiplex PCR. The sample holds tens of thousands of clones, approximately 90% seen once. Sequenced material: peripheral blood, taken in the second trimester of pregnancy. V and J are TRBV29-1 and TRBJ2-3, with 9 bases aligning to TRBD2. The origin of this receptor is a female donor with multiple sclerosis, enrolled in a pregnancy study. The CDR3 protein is CSARASGADTQYF. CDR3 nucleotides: TGCAGCGCGAGGGCTAGCGGGGCAGATACGCAGTATTTT.